The source of this TCR beta chain is a study of T cell changes during pregnancy in multiple sclerosis. A single count supports this clone. The table came from immunoSEQ multiplex PCR; TCRdb's copy has only in-frame clones and leaves some out. The sample records roughly 48,000 clones, over 90% being singletons. Germline-derived CDR1 and CDR2 are SGHVS and FQNEAQ. V dropped 0 bases and J dropped 5 bases, with 13 bases sitting between them. This CDR3 is 16 amino acids long. The TCR comes from a female donor with multiple sclerosis, enrolled in a pregnancy study. This chain links TRBV7-8 with TRBJ2-2; unclear D gene. Sequences were derived from CD8+ T cells from peripheral blood mononuclear cells, sampled in the first trimester of pregnancy. CDR3 protein: CASSLALQVKTGELFF. CDR3 DNA sequence: TGTGCCAGCAGCTTAGCCCTTCAGGTTAAGACCGGGGAGCTGTTTTTT.